This record looks at one T cell receptor (beta chain) sequence and its context. Its antigen specificity is not known. No clone much larger than this one lies a single base away; base qualities are absent. At the junction V is shortened by 4 bases and J by 5 bases; bases outside the gene matches: 3. The germline V gene (reference sequence) yields SGHNT for CDR1 and YYREEE for CDR2. Including cysteine and phenylalanine, the CDR3 has 16 amino acids. Only the CDR3 part of the read is kept: 48 bases, read in frame from the first base. The immunoSEQ Assay was the method used to sequence TCRbeta CDR3 regions. After extraction, genomic DNA underwent amplification by bias-controlled multiplex PCR, followed by high-throughput sequencing. The authors' analysis ran thus. To quantify the absolute abundance of every unique TCRbeta CDR3 region, sequences were collapsed and filtered. Usable DNA was measured by amplifying reference genes present in all nucleated cells, and TCRbeta template counts were normalized to that usable DNA to estimate T cell fraction. Repertoire TCRs were annotated as SARS-CoV-2-specific by exact matching of V gene, CDR3 amino acid sequence and J gene to a known reactive TCR set. MIRA supplied the reference SARS-CoV-2 TCR set, which was filtered for enrichment in COVID-19-positive ImmuneCODE repertoires so that public or cross-reactive TCRs were removed. Using the MIRA antigens, annotated TCRs were further analysed by specific ORF or by position within an ORF. Breadth was defined as annotated unique rearrangements over total unique productive rearrangements; depth was the summed frequency of those rearrangements. Two-sided Wilcoxon rank-sum tests were applied when comparing TCR breadth between groups. In TCRdb, the immuneACCESS table is reduced to in-frame sequences with V and J assigned. These tables do not hold every clone; where another copy was compared, an unresolved V gene accounts for under half, and the others remain unexplained. The V and J calls and clone size come from that table; D and trimming were worked out from the DNA. The table for this sample lists 400,000 to 500,000 clones; about 88% of them were counted only once. 2% to 3% of the sample rests with the top ten.

This entry comes from a study of Ad26.COV2.S vaccination and SARS-CoV-2 variants listed by TCRdb under 2021. Background on the whole study: Vaccine-arm donors came from COV1001, a multicentre, randomized, double-blind, placebo-controlled phase I-IIa trial of Ad26.COV2.S in healthy adults. Sequencing of the TCRbeta repertoire served to evaluate the specificity and breadth of SARS-CoV-2-reactive T cell receptors following Ad26.COV2.S vaccination. Participants in the trial were split at random into five groups of five each, receiving low-dose or high-dose Ad26.COV2.S once or twice, or else placebo on both occasions. A total of around 32 samples were included in the TCR-sequenced set, comprising around 19 Ad26.COV2.S vaccine recipients, 5 placebo recipients and 8 SARS-CoV-2 convalescent individuals. Ad26.COV2.S was given intramuscularly at 5x10^10 or 1x10^11 viral particles, as a single shot or as two shots 56 days apart. Blinding of investigators to trial group allocation was maintained during experiments and outcome assessment.

In the paper's terms, the treatment or condition label means: over 15 received Ad26.COV2.S at low or high dose, single or two shots; about 5 received placebo; per-sample allocation not given. Repertoires of vaccine and placebo recipients were sequenced from samples taken on day 63 after the first injection. Cohort 1b enrolled 25 to 30 adults aged 18-55 years at a single site in Boston, USA, between 29 July and 7 August 2020. Ad26.COV2.S consisted of a replication-incompetent adenovirus type 26 vector by which a prefusion-stabilized SARS-CoV-2 spike protein from the original Wuhan strain was expressed. What the work shows at the level of the full study, not this receptor alone: The study was not powered to compare responses between vaccine doses or regimens. The authors noted that the TCR breadth and depth analyses may have underestimated total T cell responses. After vaccination, substantial breadth of spike-specific CD8+ and CD4+ T cell responses was reported. Spike-specific TCR breadth was higher in Ad26.COV2.S recipients than in placebo recipients (P = 0.0014). Non-spike TCR breadth was comparable between vaccine and placebo recipients, consistent with the vaccine containing only spike.

Here the sequenced sample was peripheral blood, taken in a trial of Ad26.COV2.S vaccine versus placebo. The chain uses TRBV5-4 and TRBJ2-1; 16 of the junction bases match TRBD2. This clonotype was sampled from a person aged 18-60 years who received the Ad26.COV2.S COVID-19 vaccine or a placebo. The CDR3 protein is CASSTGTSGGDNEQFF. The DNA sequence follows: TGTGCCAGCAGCACCGGGACTAGCGGGGGGGACAATGAGCAGTTCTTC.